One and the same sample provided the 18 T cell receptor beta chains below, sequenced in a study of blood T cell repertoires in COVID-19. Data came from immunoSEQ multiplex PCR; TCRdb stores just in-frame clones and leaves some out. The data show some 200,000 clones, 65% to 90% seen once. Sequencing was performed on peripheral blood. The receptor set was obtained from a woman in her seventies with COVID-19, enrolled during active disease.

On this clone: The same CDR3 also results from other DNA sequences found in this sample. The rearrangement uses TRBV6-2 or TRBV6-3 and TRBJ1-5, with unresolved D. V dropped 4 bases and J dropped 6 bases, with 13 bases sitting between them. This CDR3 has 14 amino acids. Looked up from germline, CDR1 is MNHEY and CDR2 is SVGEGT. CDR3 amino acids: CASSSLTPGQPQHF. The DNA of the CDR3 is TGTGCCAGCAGTTCCCTTACACCAGGTCAGCCCCAGCATTTT.

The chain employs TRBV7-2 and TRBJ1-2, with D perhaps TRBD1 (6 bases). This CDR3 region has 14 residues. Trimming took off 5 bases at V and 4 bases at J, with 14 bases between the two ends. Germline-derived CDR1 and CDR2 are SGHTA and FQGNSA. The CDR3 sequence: CASSLYRVGYGYTF. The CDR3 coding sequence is TGTGCCAGCAGCCTCTACAGGGTCGGCTATGGCTACACCTTC.

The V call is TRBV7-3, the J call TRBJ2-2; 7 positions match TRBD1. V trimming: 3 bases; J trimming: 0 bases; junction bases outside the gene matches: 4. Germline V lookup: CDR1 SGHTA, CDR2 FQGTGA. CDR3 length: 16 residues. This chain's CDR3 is CASSFFGTANTGELFF. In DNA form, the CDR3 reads TGTGCCAGCAGCTTTTTTGGGACAGCGAACACCGGGGAGCTGTTTTTT.

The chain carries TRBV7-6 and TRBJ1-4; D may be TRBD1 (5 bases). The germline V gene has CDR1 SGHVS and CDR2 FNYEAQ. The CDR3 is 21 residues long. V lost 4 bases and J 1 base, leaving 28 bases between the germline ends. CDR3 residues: CASSSYPQGGGRDVTNEKLFF. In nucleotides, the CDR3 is TGTGCCAGCAGCTCCTACCCCCAGGGTGGAGGGCGGGACGTAACTAATGAAAAACTGTTTTTT.

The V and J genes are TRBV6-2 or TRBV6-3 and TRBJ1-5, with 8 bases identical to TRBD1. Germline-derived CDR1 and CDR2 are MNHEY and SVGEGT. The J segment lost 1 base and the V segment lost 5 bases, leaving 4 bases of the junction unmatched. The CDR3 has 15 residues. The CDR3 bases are TGTGCCAGCAGTACAGGGGGGGCCAGCAATCAGCCCCAGCATTTT. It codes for CASSTGGASNQPQHF.

The CDR3 spells CASSSGQGGEQYF. In DNA form, the CDR3 reads TGTGCCAGCAGCTCCGGACAGGGCGGCGAGCAGTACTTC. The V call is TRBV7-8, the J call TRBJ2-7; 8 positions agree with TRBD1. J gave up 6 bases and V 4 bases, and 5 bases lay outside the gene matches. Germline V gives CDR1 SGHVS, CDR2 FQNEAQ. The CDR3 is made up of 13 amino acids. The full variable domain, in which reference TRBV7-8 and TRBJ2-7 provide the parts outside the CDR3, is GAGVSQSPRYKVAKRGQDVALRCDPISGHVSLFWYQQALGQGPEFLTYFQNEAQLDKSGLPSDRFFAERPEGSVSTLKIQRTQQEDSAVYLCASSSGQGGEQYFGPGTRLTVT.

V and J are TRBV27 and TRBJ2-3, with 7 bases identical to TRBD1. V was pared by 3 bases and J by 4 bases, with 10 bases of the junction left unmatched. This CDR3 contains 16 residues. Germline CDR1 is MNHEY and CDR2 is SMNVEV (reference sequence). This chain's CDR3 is CASSFQTGTEPDTQYF. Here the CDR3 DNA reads TGTGCCAGCAGTTTCCAAACCGGGACAGAGCCAGATACGCAGTATTTT.

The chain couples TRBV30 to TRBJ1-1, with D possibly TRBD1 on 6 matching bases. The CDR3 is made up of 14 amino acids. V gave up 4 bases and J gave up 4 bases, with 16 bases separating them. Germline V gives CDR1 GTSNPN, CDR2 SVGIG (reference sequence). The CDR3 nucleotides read TGTGCCTGGACCATCACGGGAGGGGGCACTGAAGCTTTCTTT. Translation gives CAWTITGGGTEAFF.

The DNA for the CDR3 is TGTGCCAGCAGCCTCCGGTCGGACACTGAAGCTTTCTTT. Protein sequence: CASSLRSDTEAFF. The chain has TRBV7-2 and TRBJ1-1; no clear D. The germline V gene encodes CDR1 SGHTA and CDR2 FQGNSA. The CDR3 sequence is 13 residues long. V lost 5 bases and J 3 bases, leaving 10 bases between the germline ends.

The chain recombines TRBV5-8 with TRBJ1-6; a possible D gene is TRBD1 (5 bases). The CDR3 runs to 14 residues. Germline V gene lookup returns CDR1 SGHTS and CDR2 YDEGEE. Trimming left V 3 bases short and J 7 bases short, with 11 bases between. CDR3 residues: CASSSRVWNSPLHF. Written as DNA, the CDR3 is TGTGCCAGCAGCTCCAGGGTCTGGAATTCACCCCTCCACTTT.

Here the CDR3 reads CASSVATAYNEQFF. CDR3 sequence (DNA): TGTGCCAGCAGCGTAGCCACAGCCTACAATGAGCAGTTCTTC. The chain carries TRBV9 and TRBJ2-1; D is ambiguous. The CDR3 runs 14 residues. Trimming pared 0 bases from V and 2 bases from J, leaving 6 bases between. CDR1 is SGDLS, CDR2 YYNGEE, per germline.

The chain's CDR3 is CASSLGLAQETQYF. In DNA, the CDR3 is TGCGCCAGCAGCTTGGGACTAGCTCAAGAGACCCAGTACTTC. This chain uses TRBV5-1 with TRBJ2-5, with 7 bases that match TRBD2. Unmatched junction bases numbered 1, after V lost 0 bases and J lost 2 bases. CDR1 SGHRS and CDR2 YFSETQ come from the germline V gene. This CDR3 spans 14 amino acids.

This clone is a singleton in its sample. The CDR3, as DNA: TGTGCCTGGAGAACTAGCGGTACCTACGAGCAGTACTTC. Translated: CAWRTSGTYEQYF. This chain connects TRBV30 to TRBJ2-7; TRBD2 matches 8 bases. J was trimmed by 2 bases and V by 3 bases; bases with no gene match: 3. CDR3 length: 13 residues. Germline CDR1 reads GTSNPN; CDR2 reads SVGIG (reference sequence).

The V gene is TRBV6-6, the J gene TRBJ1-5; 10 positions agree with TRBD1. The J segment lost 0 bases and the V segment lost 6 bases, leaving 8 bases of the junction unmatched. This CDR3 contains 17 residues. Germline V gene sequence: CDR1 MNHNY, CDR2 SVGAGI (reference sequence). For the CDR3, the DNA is TGTGCCAGCAGCCGACAGGGGGCGCGGAATAGCAATCAGCCCCAGCATTTT. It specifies CASSRQGARNSNQPQHF.

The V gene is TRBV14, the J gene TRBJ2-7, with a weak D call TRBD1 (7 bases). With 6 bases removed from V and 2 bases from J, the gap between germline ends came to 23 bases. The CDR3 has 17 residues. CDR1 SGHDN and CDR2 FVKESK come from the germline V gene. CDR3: CASSRDSRRGGAYEQYF. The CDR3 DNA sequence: TGTGCCAGCAGTCGGGACAGCCGGAGGGGTGGGGCCTACGAGCAGTACTTC.

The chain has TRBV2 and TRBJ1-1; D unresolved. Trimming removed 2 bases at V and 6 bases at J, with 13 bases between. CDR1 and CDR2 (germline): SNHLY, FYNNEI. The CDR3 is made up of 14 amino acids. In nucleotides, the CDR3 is TGTGCCAGCAGTGAATCCGGGTTTTCTGCTGAAGCTTTCTTT. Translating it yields CASSESGFSAEAFF.

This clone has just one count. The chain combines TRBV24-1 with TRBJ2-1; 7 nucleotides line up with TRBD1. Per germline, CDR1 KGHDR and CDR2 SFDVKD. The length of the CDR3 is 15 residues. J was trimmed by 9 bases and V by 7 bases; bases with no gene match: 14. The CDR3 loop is CATRATGVDRGEQFF. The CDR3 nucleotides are TGTGCCACCAGGGCAACAGGGGTCGATCGTGGTGAGCAGTTCTTC.

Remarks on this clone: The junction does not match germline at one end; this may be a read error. CDR3 DNA sequence: TGTGCCAGTAGTTTAGATCGGACAGGGGGCGCTGGAAGTTCACCCCTCCACTTT. It encodes CASSLDRTGGAGSSPLHF. The genes are TRBV19 and TRBJ1-6, with TRBD1 matching 11 bases. CDR3 size: 18 residues. Germline CDR1 is LNHDA and CDR2 is SQIVND (reference sequence).